The sequence of this T cell receptor beta chain was determined in a study of blood T cells in healthy people across ages. General study results and limits: Per million T cells, TCR beta diversity dropped roughly linearly as age increased. PBMC samples, being unsorted, prevented any conclusive comparison of naive and antigen-experienced cells.

About this clonotype itself: What it binds is unknown.

Germline V gives CDR1 LGHDT, CDR2 YNNKEL (reference sequence). CDR3 length equals 14 residues. Total RNA, at least 5.5 micrograms per sample, came from PBMCs. The authors ran a second PCR of roughly 6 to 12 cycles using a sample-barcoded 5' primer and a J-beta primer mix. TCRdb passed the 5' RACE reads through MiXCR, listing each CDR3 protein once. The data contain 380,000 or so distinct CDR3 sequences, 45% to 65% of them singletons. Source material: blood. This sequence was found in a man between 60 and 75 years old in good health. The V and J genes are TRBV3-1 and TRBJ2-5, with 8 positions matching TRBD1. The J call may not be correct, given that the DNA end is closer to TRBJ2-7. CDR3 sequence reads: CASSQGGQAYEQYF. The CDR3 region has the DNA TGTGCCAGCAGCCAAGGGGGACAGGCGTACGAGCAGTACTTC.